The rows below give T cell receptor beta chains drawn from one sample of a study of cytomegalovirus exposure and HLA in healthy donors. Profiling relied on immunoSEQ multiplex PCR, and the TCRdb table lists in-frame clones only, not all of them. Among 80,000 to 100,000 clones, about four fifths were seen once, and the ten largest hold about 7.9%. The sample consisted of PBMCs. The receptors come from a man aged 30 to 45 in good health and CMV-seronegative. Each CDR3 is given with its conserved first and last residue. The D gene is left open where the match is weak. Expanded clones get a size class; other rows say once, few or many, or leave the size out.

cdr3_nt | cdr3_aa | clone_size | j_call | d_call | v_call
TGTGCCCGCAATCCGGGACTAGCGGGGGGAACCTACGAGCAGTACTTC | CARNPGLAGGTYEQYF | . | TRBJ2-7 | TRBD2 | TRBV27
TGTGCCAGCAGTGGAGAAGAAGGGGGCAATCAGCCCCAGCATTTT | CASSGEEGGNQPQHF | . | TRBJ1-5 | . | TRBV6-1
TGTGCCAGCAGCTTGGATGGTCTGGGCACCAATTCACCCCTCCACTTT | CASSLDGLGTNSPLHF | . | TRBJ1-6 | . | TRBV5-6
TGTGCCAGCAGCCAGGGAGTTTCTGGAAACACCATATATTTT | CASSQGVSGNTIYF | . | TRBJ1-3 | . | TRBV16
TGTGCCAGCACTCTAGGGGGCGCGGGAGAGACCCAGTACTTC | CASTLGGAGETQYF | . | TRBJ2-5 | TRBD1 | TRBV5-4
TGTGCCAGTAGTATAGAGTCATGGGGGGGCGGTCAGCCCCAGCATTTT | CASSIESWGGGQPQHF | . | TRBJ1-5 | . | TRBV19
TGCGCCAGCAGCATGGCGGGACAGGGTAACACTGAAGCTTTCTTT | CASSMAGQGNTEAFF | . | TRBJ1-1 | TRBD1 | TRBV5-1
TGTGCCAGCAGGCTCGGGCCCTACCGGGGTGAGCAGTTCTTC | CASRLGPYRGEQFF | . | TRBJ2-1 | . | TRBV6-5
TGTGCCAGCAGTGAAGCAGGACAGGGGATCTCTGAAGCTTTCTTT | CASSEAGQGISEAFF | . | TRBJ1-1 | TRBD1 | TRBV2
TGTGCCAGTAGCGAACAGATTACCACCTATGGCTACACCTTC | CASSEQITTYGYTF | . | TRBJ1-2 | . | TRBV19
TGTGCCAGCAGTGCTCTGGCAGGGGGGAACAATGAGCAGTTCTTC | CASSALAGGNNEQFF | . | TRBJ2-1 | . | TRBV2
TGCGCCAGCTCTACAGGGCCTGGAAACACCATATATTTT | CASSTGPGNTIYF | . | TRBJ1-3 | . | TRBV10-1
TGTGCCAGCAGTGACTGGAGGTCGGAAAACTACAATGAGCAGTTCTTC | CASSDWRSENYNEQFF | . | TRBJ2-1 | . | TRBV6-4
TGTGCCAGCGGAACGGGAGTCTATGGCTACACCTTC | CASGTGVYGYTF | . | TRBJ1-2 | . | TRBV6-6
TGTGCCAGCAGAATAGCGGGGGGGCAAAATGAGCAGTTCTTC | CASRIAGGQNEQFF | once | TRBJ2-1 | TRBD2 | TRBV27
TGTGCCAGCGAAGGGCGGGAGGGCCTCCAAGAGACCCAGTACTTC | CASEGREGLQETQYF | . | TRBJ2-5 | TRBD2 | TRBV27
TGCAGCGCACAACAGGGGTCAACGGGAGAGCAGTACTTC | CSAQQGSTGEQYF | few | TRBJ2-7 | TRBD1 | TRBV29-1
TGCAGCGCCGAACAGGGCTCCTACGAGCAGTACTTC | CSAEQGSYEQYF | . | TRBJ2-7 | . | TRBV29-1